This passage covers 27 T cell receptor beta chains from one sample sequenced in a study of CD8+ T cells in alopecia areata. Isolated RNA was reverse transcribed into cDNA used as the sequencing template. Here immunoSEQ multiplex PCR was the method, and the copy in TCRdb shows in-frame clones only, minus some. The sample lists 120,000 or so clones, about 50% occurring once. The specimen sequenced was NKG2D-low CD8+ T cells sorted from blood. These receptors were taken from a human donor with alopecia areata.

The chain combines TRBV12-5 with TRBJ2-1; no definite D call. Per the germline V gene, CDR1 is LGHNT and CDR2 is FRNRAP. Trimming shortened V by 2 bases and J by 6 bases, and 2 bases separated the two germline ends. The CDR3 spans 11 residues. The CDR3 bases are TGTGCTAGTGGTTTGTTCAATGAGCAGTTCTTC. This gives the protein CASGLFNEQFF.

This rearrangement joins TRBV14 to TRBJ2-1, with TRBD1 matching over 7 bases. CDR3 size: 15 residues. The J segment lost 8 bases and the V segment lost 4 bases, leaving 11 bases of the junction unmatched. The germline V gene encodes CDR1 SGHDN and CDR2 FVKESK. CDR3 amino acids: CASSLYTTGKDEQFF. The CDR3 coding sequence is TGTGCCAGCAGCCTATACACGACAGGGAAGGATGAGCAGTTCTTC.

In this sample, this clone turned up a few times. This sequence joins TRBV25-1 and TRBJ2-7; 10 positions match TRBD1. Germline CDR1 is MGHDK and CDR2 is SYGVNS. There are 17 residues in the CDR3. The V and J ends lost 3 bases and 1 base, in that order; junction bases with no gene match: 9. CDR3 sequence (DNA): TGTGCCAGCAGTGACCCGTCCGGACAGGGGGGTTCCTACGAGCAGTACTTC. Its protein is CASSDPSGQGGSYEQYF.

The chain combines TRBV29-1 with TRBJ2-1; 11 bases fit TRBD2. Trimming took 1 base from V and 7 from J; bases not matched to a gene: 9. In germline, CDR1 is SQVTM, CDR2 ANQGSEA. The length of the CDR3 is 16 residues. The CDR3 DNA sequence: TGCAGCGTTGAAGGAGACGAGACTAGCGGGGCTAATGAGCAGTTCTTC. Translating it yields CSVEGDETSGANEQFF.

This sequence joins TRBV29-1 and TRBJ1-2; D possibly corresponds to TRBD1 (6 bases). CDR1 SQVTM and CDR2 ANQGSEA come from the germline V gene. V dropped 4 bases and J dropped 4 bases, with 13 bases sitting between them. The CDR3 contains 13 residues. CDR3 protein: CSVVSGQSYGYTF. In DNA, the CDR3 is TGCAGCGTTGTATCTGGACAGAGCTATGGCTACACCTTC.

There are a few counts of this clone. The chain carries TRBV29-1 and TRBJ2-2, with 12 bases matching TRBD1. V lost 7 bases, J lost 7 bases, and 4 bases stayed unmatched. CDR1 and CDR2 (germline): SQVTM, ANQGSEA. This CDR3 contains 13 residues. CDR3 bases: TGCAGCGCCGGGACAGGGGGCTTCGGGGAGCTGTTTTTT. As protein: CSAGTGGFGELFF.

The CDR3 reads CSVDEGAEETQYF. The CDR3 DNA reads as TGCAGCGTTGACGAGGGGGCCGAGGAGACCCAGTACTTC. J is TRBJ2-5 and V is TRBV29-1; 7 bases fit TRBD1. Trimming took 3 bases from V and 5 from J; bases not matched to a gene: 6. Germline CDR1 is SQVTM and CDR2 is ANQGSEA. CDR3 size: 13 residues.

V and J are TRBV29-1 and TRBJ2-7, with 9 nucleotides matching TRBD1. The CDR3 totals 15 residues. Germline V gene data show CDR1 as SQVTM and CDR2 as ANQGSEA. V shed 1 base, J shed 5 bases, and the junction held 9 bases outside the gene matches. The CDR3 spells CSVEAGTGIHDEQYF. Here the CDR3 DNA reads TGCAGCGTTGAAGCCGGGACAGGGATTCACGACGAGCAGTACTTC.

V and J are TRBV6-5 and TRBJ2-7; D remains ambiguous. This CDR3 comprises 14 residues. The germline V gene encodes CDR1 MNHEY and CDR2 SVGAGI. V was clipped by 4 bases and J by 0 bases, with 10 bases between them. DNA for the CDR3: TGTGCCAGCAGTTCGGGTCCGGACTCCTACGAGCAGTACTTC. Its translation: CASSSGPDSYEQYF.

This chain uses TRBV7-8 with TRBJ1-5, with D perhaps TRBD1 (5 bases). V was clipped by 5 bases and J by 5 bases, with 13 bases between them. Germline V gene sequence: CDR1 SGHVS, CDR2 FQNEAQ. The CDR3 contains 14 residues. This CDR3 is CASSPGTGHQPQHF. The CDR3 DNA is TGTGCCAGCAGCCCTGGGACTGGCCATCAGCCCCAGCATTTT. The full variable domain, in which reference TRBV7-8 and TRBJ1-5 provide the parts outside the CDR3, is GAGVSQSPRYKVAKRGQDVALRCDPISGHVSLFWYQQALGQGPEFLTYFQNEAQLDKSGLPSDRFFAERPEGSVSTLKIQRTQQEDSAVYLCASSPGTGHQPQHFGDGTRLSIL.

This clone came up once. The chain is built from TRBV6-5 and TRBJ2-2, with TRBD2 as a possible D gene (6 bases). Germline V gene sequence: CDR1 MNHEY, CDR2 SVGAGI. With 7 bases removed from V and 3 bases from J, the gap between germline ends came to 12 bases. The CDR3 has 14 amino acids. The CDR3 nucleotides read TGTGCCAGCAATGCGGGAACCGACACCGGGGAGCTGTTTTTT. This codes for CASNAGTDTGELFF.

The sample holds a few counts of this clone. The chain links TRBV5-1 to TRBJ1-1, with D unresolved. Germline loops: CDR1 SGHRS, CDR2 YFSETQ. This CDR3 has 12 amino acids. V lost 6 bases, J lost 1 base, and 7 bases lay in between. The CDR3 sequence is CASKSGNTEAFF. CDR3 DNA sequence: TGCGCCAGCAAGAGCGGGAACACTGAAGCTTTCTTT.

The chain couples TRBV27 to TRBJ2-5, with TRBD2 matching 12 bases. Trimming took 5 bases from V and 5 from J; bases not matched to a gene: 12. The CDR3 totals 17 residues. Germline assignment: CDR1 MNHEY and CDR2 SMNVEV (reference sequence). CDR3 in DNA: TGTGCCAGCAGTCCGCCAGGACTAGCGGGATTTAGGGAGACCCAGTACTTC. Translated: CASSPPGLAGFRETQYF.

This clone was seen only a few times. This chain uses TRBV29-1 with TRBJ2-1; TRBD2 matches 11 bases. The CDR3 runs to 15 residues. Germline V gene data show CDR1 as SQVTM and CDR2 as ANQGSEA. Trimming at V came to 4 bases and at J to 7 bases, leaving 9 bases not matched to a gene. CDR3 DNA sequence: TGCAGCGTTGTAGGGCTAGCGGGAGGAAGGAATGAGCAGTTCTTC. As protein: CSVVGLAGGRNEQFF.

Written as DNA, the CDR3 is TGTGCCAGCAATTCGGGGAGGGTTCAGTACTTC. This sequence encodes CASNSGRVQYF. The chain joins TRBV27 to TRBJ2-4; 7 bases map to TRBD2. Germline V gene lookup returns CDR1 MNHEY and CDR2 SMNVEV (reference sequence). J gave up 11 bases and V 7 bases, and 5 bases lay outside the gene matches. This CDR3 comprises 11 residues.

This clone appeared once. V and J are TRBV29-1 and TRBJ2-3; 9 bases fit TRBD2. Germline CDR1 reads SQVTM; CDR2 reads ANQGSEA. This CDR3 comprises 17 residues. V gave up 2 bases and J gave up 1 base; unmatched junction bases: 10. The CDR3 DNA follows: TGCAGCGTTGAACGGCTAGCGGGAACGAGGGGCACAGATACGCAGTATTTT. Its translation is CSVERLAGTRGTDTQYF.

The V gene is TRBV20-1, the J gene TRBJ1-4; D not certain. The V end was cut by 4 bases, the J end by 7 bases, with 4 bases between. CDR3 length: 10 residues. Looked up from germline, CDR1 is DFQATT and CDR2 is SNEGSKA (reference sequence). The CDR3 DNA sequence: TGCAGTGCTATTGGTGAAAAACTGTTTTTT. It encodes CSAIGEKLFF.

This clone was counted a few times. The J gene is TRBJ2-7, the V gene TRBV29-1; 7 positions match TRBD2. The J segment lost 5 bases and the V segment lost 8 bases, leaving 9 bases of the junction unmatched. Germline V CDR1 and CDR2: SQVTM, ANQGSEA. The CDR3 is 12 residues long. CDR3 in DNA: TGCAGCTTGCTGGCGGGAGACGACGAGCAGTACTTC. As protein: CSLLAGDDEQYF.

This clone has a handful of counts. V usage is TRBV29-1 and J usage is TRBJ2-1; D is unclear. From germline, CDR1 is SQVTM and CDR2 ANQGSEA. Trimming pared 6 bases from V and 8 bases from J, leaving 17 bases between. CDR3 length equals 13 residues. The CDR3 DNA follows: TGCAGCGTCTGGACGATCTTGGGTGATGAGCAGTTCTTC. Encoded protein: CSVWTILGDEQFF.

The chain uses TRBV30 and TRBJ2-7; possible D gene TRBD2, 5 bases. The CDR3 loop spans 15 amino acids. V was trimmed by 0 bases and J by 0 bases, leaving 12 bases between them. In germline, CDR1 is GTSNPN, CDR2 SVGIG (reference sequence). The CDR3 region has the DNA TGTGCCTGGAGTGTACGCGGGTCTAGCTCCTACGAGCAGTACTTC. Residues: CAWSVRGSSSYEQYF.

As DNA, the CDR3 is TGTGCCTGGAGTGTACTGGAGGAGGGCACTGAAGCTTTCTTT. Amino acids: CAWSVLEEGTEAFF. This chain uses TRBV30 with TRBJ1-1; no clear D. There are 14 residues in the CDR3. Germline V gene lookup returns CDR1 GTSNPN and CDR2 SVGIG (reference sequence). V was pared by 0 bases and J by 4 bases, with 12 bases between.

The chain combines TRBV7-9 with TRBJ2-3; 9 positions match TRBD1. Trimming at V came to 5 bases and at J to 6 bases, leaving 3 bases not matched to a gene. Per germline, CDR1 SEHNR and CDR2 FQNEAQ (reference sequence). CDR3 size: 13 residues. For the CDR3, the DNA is TGTGCCAGCAGCCCACAGGGGGCCGATACGCAGTATTTT. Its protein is CASSPQGADTQYF.

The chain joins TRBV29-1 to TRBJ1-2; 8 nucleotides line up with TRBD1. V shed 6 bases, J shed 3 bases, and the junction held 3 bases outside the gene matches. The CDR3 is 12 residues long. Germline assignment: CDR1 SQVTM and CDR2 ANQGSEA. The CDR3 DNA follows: TGCAGCGTCCCACAGGGGGACTATGGCTACACCTTC. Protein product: CSVPQGDYGYTF.

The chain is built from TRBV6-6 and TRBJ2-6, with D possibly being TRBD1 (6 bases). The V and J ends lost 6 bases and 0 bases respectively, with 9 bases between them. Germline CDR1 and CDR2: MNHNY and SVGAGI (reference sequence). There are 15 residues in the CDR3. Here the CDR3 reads CASSTGSSGANVLTF. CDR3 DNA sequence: TGTGCCAGCAGCACAGGGAGCTCTGGGGCCAACGTCCTGACTTTC.

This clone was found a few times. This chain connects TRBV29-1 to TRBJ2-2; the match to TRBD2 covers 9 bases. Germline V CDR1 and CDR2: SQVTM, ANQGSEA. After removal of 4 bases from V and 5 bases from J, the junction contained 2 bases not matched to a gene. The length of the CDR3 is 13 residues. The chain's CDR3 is CSVASGNTGELFF. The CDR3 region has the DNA TGCAGCGTTGCTAGCGGGAATACCGGGGAGCTGTTTTTT.

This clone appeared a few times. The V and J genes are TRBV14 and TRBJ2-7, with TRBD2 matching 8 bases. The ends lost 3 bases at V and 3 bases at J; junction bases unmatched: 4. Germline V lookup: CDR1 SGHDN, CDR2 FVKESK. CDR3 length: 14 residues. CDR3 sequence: CASSQLGLVYEQYF. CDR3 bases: TGTGCCAGCAGCCAGCTGGGACTAGTCTACGAGCAGTACTTC.

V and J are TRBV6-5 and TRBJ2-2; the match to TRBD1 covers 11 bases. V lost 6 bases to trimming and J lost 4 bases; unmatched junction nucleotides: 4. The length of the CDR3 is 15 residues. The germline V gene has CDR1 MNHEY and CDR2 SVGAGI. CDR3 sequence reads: CASSGTGGLTGELFF. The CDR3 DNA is TGTGCCAGCAGCGGGACAGGGGGTCTCACCGGGGAGCTGTTTTTT.